A selection of T cell receptor beta chains follows, all from one sample in a study of OX40 agonist ivuxolimab in advanced cancers. TCRdb's table, derived via immunoSEQ multiplex PCR, lists solely in-frame clones and lacks some. The sample has 73,000 or so clones, roughly 85% seen once; the top ten hold about 0.6%. The sequenced sample was CD4+ or CD8+ T cells sorted from blood, obtained in a trial of the OX40 agonist ivuxolimab. The receptors here all came from an adult with an advanced solid tumor such as melanoma, head and neck, liver or kidney cancer. The conserved cysteine and the conserved F or W are not part of the CDR3 here. Each record gives: clone size, V gene, D gene, CDR3 protein. The D gene is left open where the match is weak. Rows give clone size only sometimes, using once, few, many, or a class for an expanded clone.

abundance: .
v_gene: TRBV20-1
d_gene: .
CDR3aa: SALGTEAF

abundance: .
v_gene: TRBV6-5
d_gene: .
CDR3aa: ASSYSPGVGYGYT

abundance: .
v_gene: TRBV4-2
d_gene: TRBD1
CDR3aa: ASSQVRQGMNEQF

abundance: .
v_gene: TRBV6-5
d_gene: TRBD1
CDR3aa: ASTMGQGAYEQY

abundance: .
v_gene: TRBV6-5
d_gene: .
CDR3aa: ASSYSGRGYGYT

abundance: .
v_gene: TRBV10-3
d_gene: .
CDR3aa: AISESFWGEQF

abundance: .
v_gene: TRBV19
d_gene: TRBD1
CDR3aa: ASSIAGSGGSSGSYNSPLH

abundance: once
v_gene: TRBV11-2
d_gene: TRBD1
CDR3aa: ASSLEGGRTEAF

abundance: .
v_gene: TRBV7-2
d_gene: TRBD1
CDR3aa: ASSSGQNSPLH

abundance: once
v_gene: TRBV29-1
d_gene: .
CDR3aa: SSRRAGRDGYT

abundance: .
v_gene: TRBV7-8
d_gene: .
CDR3aa: ASSLGRIASSRANEQY

abundance: .
v_gene: TRBV7-2
d_gene: .
CDR3aa: ASSPDFYEQY

abundance: .
v_gene: TRBV7-6
d_gene: .
CDR3aa: ASSLGRSAPGNTIY

abundance: .
v_gene: TRBV30
d_gene: .
CDR3aa: AWSVTRGRTQY

abundance: few
v_gene: TRBV2
d_gene: .
CDR3aa: ASSGQIYGYT

abundance: .
v_gene: TRBV10-3
d_gene: .
CDR3aa: AITSDRQGNEQF

abundance: .
v_gene: TRBV7-9
d_gene: TRBD1
CDR3aa: ASSIQGARADTQY

abundance: .
v_gene: TRBV27
d_gene: .
CDR3aa: ASSPHRPQGLNTEAF

abundance: .
v_gene: TRBV5-5
d_gene: .
CDR3aa: ASSPDRNYGYT

abundance: .
v_gene: TRBV7-9
d_gene: .
CDR3aa: ASSATGNTEAF

abundance: .
v_gene: TRBV30
d_gene: .
CDR3aa: AWSVGLDQPQH

abundance: few
v_gene: TRBV7-8
d_gene: .
CDR3aa: ASSSTVNTEAF

abundance: .
v_gene: TRBV19
d_gene: TRBD2
CDR3aa: ASSMDAGGPLIEQF

abundance: once
v_gene: TRBV4-3
d_gene: TRBD1
CDR3aa: ASSLAPGQEGNYGYT

abundance: .
v_gene: TRBV30
d_gene: TRBD2
CDR3aa: AWTRPGGGSSYNEQF

abundance: .
v_gene: TRBV9
d_gene: .
CDR3aa: ASSVGFDQSRETQY

abundance: .
v_gene: TRBV4-2
d_gene: TRBD2
CDR3aa: ASSQEELGLAEAYEQY

abundance: .
v_gene: TRBV29-1
d_gene: TRBD1
CDR3aa: SVEGGQGANSYGYT

abundance: .
v_gene: TRBV5-5
d_gene: .
CDR3aa: ASSLGAYLSYEQY

abundance: .
v_gene: TRBV6-1
d_gene: .
CDR3aa: ASGEVGFGEAF

abundance: .
v_gene: TRBV5-1
d_gene: .
CDR3aa: ASSLEEARYGYT

abundance: .
v_gene: TRBV4-1
d_gene: TRBD1
CDR3aa: ASSQKGANLNTEAF

abundance: .
v_gene: TRBV30
d_gene: .
CDR3aa: AWSRGITGAPTDTQY

abundance: .
v_gene: TRBV4-2
d_gene: TRBD2
CDR3aa: ASSQGLAGGIASGANVLT

abundance: few
v_gene: TRBV9
d_gene: .
CDR3aa: ASSVMYEGEAF

abundance: .
v_gene: TRBV6-1
d_gene: .
CDR3aa: ASSEARMVNTGELF

abundance: .
v_gene: TRBV27
d_gene: .
CDR3aa: ASRTARNQPQH

abundance: .
v_gene: TRBV27
d_gene: .
CDR3aa: ASSRDVFSYEQY

abundance: .
v_gene: TRBV5-4
d_gene: .
CDR3aa: ASSLDQDSYEQY

abundance: .
v_gene: TRBV30
d_gene: .
CDR3aa: AWSPYVKGAEAF

abundance: .
v_gene: TRBV18
d_gene: .
CDR3aa: ASSQAPTVSYEQY

abundance: .
v_gene: TRBV5-5
d_gene: TRBD1
CDR3aa: ASSFQPRTGGYEQY

abundance: .
v_gene: TRBV19
d_gene: .
CDR3aa: ASSWGTNEKLF

abundance: .
v_gene: TRBV5-1
d_gene: TRBD2
CDR3aa: ASSLEAGPNNEQF

abundance: .
v_gene: TRBV6-6
d_gene: TRBD1
CDR3aa: ASSYSDREYEQY

abundance: .
v_gene: TRBV5-4
d_gene: .
CDR3aa: ASSSVGVNTGELF

abundance: .
v_gene: TRBV7-9
d_gene: .
CDR3aa: ASTSEGKRFWKQY

abundance: .
v_gene: TRBV5-1
d_gene: .
CDR3aa: ASSLGPSSGANVLT

abundance: few
v_gene: TRBV7-2
d_gene: .
CDR3aa: ASSLVQRGAYQETQY